The 22 T cell receptor beta chains below were found in one sample sequenced in a study of blood T cell repertoires in COVID-19. Measured with immunoSEQ multiplex PCR; TCRdb has only the in-frame clones, and not every one. The profile shows around 88,000 clones, approximately 91% of them singletons. The specimen was peripheral blood. Receptors were obtained from a man aged 55-75 years with acute or convalescent COVID-19.

This chain connects TRBV7-8 to TRBJ2-7; TRBD2 matches at 7 bases. CDR3 size: 18 residues. V shed 5 bases and J 2 bases; nucleotides not matched to a gene: 18. Germline V lookup: CDR1 SGHVS, CDR2 FQNEAQ. CDR3 sequence reads: CASSPREFRRAIPYEQYF. CDR3 DNA sequence: TGTGCCAGCAGCCCGCGGGAGTTTAGGCGGGCAATACCCTACGAGCAGTACTTC.

The chain links TRBV4-3 to TRBJ1-4; no reliable D call. Germline V gene data show CDR1 as LGHNA and CDR2 as YSLEER. The CDR3 sequence is 15 residues long. V lost 1 base, J lost 4 bases, and 10 bases lay in between. The CDR3 DNA reads as TGCGCCAGCAGCCAAGGAGGTGCGATTAATGAAAAACTGTTTTTT. Protein product: CASSQGGAINEKLFF.

The chain links TRBV19 to TRBJ2-1; 11 bases map to TRBD2. This CDR3 is built from 15 residues. Trimming at V came to 6 bases and at J to 2 bases, leaving 3 bases not matched to a gene. The germline V gene has CDR1 LNHDA and CDR2 SQIVND (reference sequence). CDR3 protein: CASRNSGRAYNEQFF. CDR3 coding DNA: TGTGCCAGTAGAAATAGCGGGAGGGCCTACAATGAGCAGTTCTTC.

The chain carries TRBV19 and TRBJ1-1, with D perhaps TRBD1 (6 bases). CDR1 and CDR2 from the germline V gene are LNHDA and SQIVND (reference sequence). There are 11 residues in the CDR3. V was cut by 9 bases and J by 11 bases, with 16 bases left in between. In nucleotides, the CDR3 is TGTGCCAGCCGGGGGGCAGGGGTTGCTTTCTTT. It yields the protein CASRGAGVAFF.

The chain uses TRBV28 and TRBJ1-5; a possible D gene is TRBD1 (5 bases). CDR1 and CDR2 from the germline V gene are MDHEN and SYDVKM. The CDR3 loop spans 15 amino acids. With 3 bases removed from V and 1 base from J, the gap between germline ends came to 10 bases. CDR3 bases: TGTGCCAGCAGTTTTCGGGGGGGGAGCAATCAGCCCCAGCATTTT. It is translated as CASSFRGGSNQPQHF.

This clone was detected only a few times. The rearrangement joins TRBV19 to TRBJ1-3; possibly TRBD1 for D (5 bases). V was trimmed by 9 bases and J by 2 bases, leaving 17 bases between them. CDR1 is LNHDA and CDR2 is SQIVND in the germline V gene (reference sequence). The CDR3 runs 15 residues. The CDR3 region is CASLGLGVAGNTIYF. The CDR3 bases are TGTGCCAGCTTGGGACTCGGAGTTGCTGGAAACACCATATATTTT.

A word on this clone: The missing conserved phenylalanine or tryptophan at the end of this CDR3 makes a read error likely. It is unclear where the CDR3 begins or ends on the DNA, so no DNA is shown, and the CDR3 is as TCRdb lists it. The rearrangement uses TRBV6-2 or TRBV6-3 and TRBJ2-4; TRBD2, the D gene given by the table, was not confirmed from the DNA. CDR1 MNHEY and CDR2 SVGEGT come from the germline V gene. The CDR3 is 13 amino acids long, termini counted. CDR3 loop: CASSYVRSGKPSR.

The V call is TRBV9, the J call TRBJ2-3, with TRBD2 matching over 7 bases. The V gene's germline CDR1 is SGDLS and CDR2 YYNGEE. The CDR3 sequence is 17 residues long. V shed 0 bases, J shed 4 bases, and the junction held 11 bases outside the gene matches. The CDR3 nucleotides read TGTGCCAGCAGCGTAGTGGGTCGGGGGGTGGCAGCAGATACGCAGTATTTT. Protein sequence: CASSVVGRGVAADTQYF.

The chain links TRBV28 to TRBJ1-5; D is perhaps TRBD1 (5 bases). The CDR3 loop spans 12 amino acids. Trimming pared 10 bases from V and 8 bases from J, leaving 15 bases between. CDR1 is MDHEN and CDR2 is SYDVKM in the germline V gene. CDR3 sequence reads: CATDEGGEPQHF. In DNA, the CDR3 is TGTGCCACGGATGAGGGAGGGGAGCCCCAGCATTTT.

The CDR3 bases are TGTGCCAGCAGCTCAGTAGCGGGGGACAATGAGCAGTTCTTC. It translates to CASSSVAGDNEQFF. The chain links TRBV11-3 to TRBJ2-1, with TRBD2 identical over 9 bases. The germline gives CDR1 SGHNT, CDR2 YENEEA. V lost 4 bases and J lost 5; bases outside the gene matches: 3. There are 14 residues in the CDR3.

The rearrangement joins TRBV19 to TRBJ1-2; tentatively, D is TRBD1 (5 bases). Germline V lookup: CDR1 LNHDA, CDR2 SQIVND (reference sequence). The V and J ends lost 3 bases and 8 bases respectively, with 10 bases between them. The CDR3 consists of 12 residues. CDR3 sequence reads: CASSMGPGGYTF. DNA for the CDR3: TGTGCCAGTAGTATGGGGCCCGGCGGCTACACCTTC.

The chain is built from TRBV30 and TRBJ1-5, with TRBD1 matching over 7 bases. The length of the CDR3 is 14 residues. Trimming took 2 bases from V and 4 from J; bases not matched to a gene: 5. Germline values: CDR1 GTSNPN, CDR2 SVGIG (reference sequence). This CDR3 is CAWSNRDRNQPQHF. CDR3 bases: TGTGCCTGGAGTAACCGGGACAGAAATCAGCCCCAGCATTTT.

The chain employs TRBV7-6 and TRBJ2-3; D gene uncertain. Germline loops: CDR1 SGHVS, CDR2 FNYEAQ. This CDR3 spans 15 amino acids. Trimming pared 1 base from V and 2 bases from J, leaving 10 bases between. The CDR3 DNA follows: TGTGCCAGCAGCTTAGGCTCTAATCCCACAGATACGCAGTATTTT. It codes for CASSLGSNPTDTQYF.

This clone appeared once. This rearrangement joins TRBV4-1 to TRBJ2-3; 12 nucleotides align to TRBD2. CDR3 length equals 15 residues. The J segment lost 5 bases and the V segment lost 1 base, leaving 1 base of the junction unmatched. Looked up from germline, CDR1 is MGHRA and CDR2 is YSYEKL. CDR3 region: CASSQAGLAGDTQYF. CDR3 nucleotides: TGCGCCAGCAGCCAAGCGGGACTAGCGGGAGATACGCAGTATTTT.

The chain is built from TRBV5-5 and TRBJ2-2; TRBD1 aligns across 9 bases. The V and J ends lost 4 bases and 4 bases, in that order; junction bases with no gene match: 11. CDR3 size: 17 residues. The germline V gene encodes CDR1 SGHKS and CDR2 YYEKEE (reference sequence). The CDR3 DNA reads as TGTGCCAGCAGCCCCGAGGTCGGGACAGGGTTCACCGGGGAGCTGTTTTTT. Protein: CASSPEVGTGFTGELFF.

This chain joins TRBV2 and TRBJ1-4, with 8 nucleotides matching TRBD1. The CDR3 loop spans 14 amino acids. Germline loops: CDR1 SNHLY, CDR2 FYNNEI. Losses at the gene ends were 8 bases for V and 4 bases for J; bases not matched to a gene: 6. CDR3 amino acids: CASLRDRYNEKLFF. For the CDR3, the DNA is TGTGCCAGCCTAAGGGACAGGTATAATGAAAAACTGTTTTTT.

The chain is built from TRBV4-1 and TRBJ1-5, with D possibly TRBD1 on 6 matching bases. This CDR3 has 16 amino acids. The germline V gene has CDR1 MGHRA and CDR2 YSYEKL. V lost 0 bases and J lost 7, with 16 bases in between. CDR3 amino acids: CASSQEGSGVRQPQHF. The CDR3 coding sequence is TGCGCCAGCAGCCAAGAGGGGTCAGGGGTTCGCCAGCCCCAGCATTTT.

This sequence joins TRBV4-2 and TRBJ1-1; 10 bases are a match to TRBD1. This CDR3 is built from 14 residues. The J segment lost 5 bases and the V segment lost 3 bases, leaving 3 bases of the junction unmatched. In germline, CDR1 is LGHNA, CDR2 YNFKEQ. DNA for the CDR3: TGTGCCAGCAGCCAGGGGACAGGGGATACTGAAGCTTTCTTT. Its protein is CASSQGTGDTEAFF.

There are a few counts of this clone. The chain combines TRBV6-5 with TRBJ1-4; 8 positions agree with TRBD1. Germline values: CDR1 MNHEY, CDR2 SVGAGI. V shed 0 bases and J 11 bases; nucleotides not matched to a gene: 2. The CDR3 totals 13 residues. The CDR3 loop reads CASSYSTGGKLFF. The CDR3 bases are TGTGCCAGCAGTTACTCTACAGGGGGGAAACTGTTTTTT.

The chain uses TRBV18 and TRBJ1-4, with 7 bases fitting TRBD1. The CDR3 spans 15 residues. With V trimmed by 4 bases and J by 4 bases, 6 bases remained unmatched. Germline CDR1 and CDR2: KGHSH and LQKENI. In nucleotides, the CDR3 is TGTGCCAGCTCACGCGGACAGGCTGGTAATGAAAAACTGTTTTTT. Translating gives CASSRGQAGNEKLFF.

V is TRBV19 and J is TRBJ2-1; 7 nucleotides align to TRBD1. Looked up from germline, CDR1 is LNHDA and CDR2 is SQIVND (reference sequence). The CDR3 contains 14 residues. The V segment lost 4 bases and the J segment 4 bases; nucleotides outside the gene matches: 4. Here the CDR3 DNA reads TGTGCCAGTAGTAACGAGACAGGGTACAATGAGCAGTTCTTC. Residues: CASSNETGYNEQFF.

This chain connects TRBV28 to TRBJ1-5; 8 nucleotides align to TRBD1. With V trimmed by 5 bases and J by 6 bases, 15 bases remained unmatched. Germline CDR1 and CDR2: MDHEN and SYDVKM. The CDR3 covers 17 residues. This CDR3 is CASSAYPHGRGLQPQHF. In DNA, the CDR3 is TGTGCCAGCAGTGCCTATCCCCACGGCAGGGGGCTTCAGCCCCAGCATTTT.